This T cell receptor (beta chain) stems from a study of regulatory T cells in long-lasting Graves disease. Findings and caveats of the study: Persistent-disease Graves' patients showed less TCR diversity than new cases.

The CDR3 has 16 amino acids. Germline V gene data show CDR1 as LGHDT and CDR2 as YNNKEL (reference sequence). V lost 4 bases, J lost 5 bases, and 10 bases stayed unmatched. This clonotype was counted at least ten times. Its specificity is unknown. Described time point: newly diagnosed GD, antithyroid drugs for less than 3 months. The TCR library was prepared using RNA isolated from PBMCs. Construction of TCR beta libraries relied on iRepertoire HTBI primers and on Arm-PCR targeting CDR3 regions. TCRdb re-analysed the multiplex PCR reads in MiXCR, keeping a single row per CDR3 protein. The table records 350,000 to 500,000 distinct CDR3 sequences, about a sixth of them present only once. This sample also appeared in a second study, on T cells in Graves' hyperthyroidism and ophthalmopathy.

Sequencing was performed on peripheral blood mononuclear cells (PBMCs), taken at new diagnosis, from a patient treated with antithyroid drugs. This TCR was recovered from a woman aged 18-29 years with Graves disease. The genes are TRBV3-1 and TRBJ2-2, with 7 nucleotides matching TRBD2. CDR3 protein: CASSPPRGGGTGELFF. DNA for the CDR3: TGTGCCAGCAGCCCACCGAGGGGCGGGGGTACCGGGGAGCTGTTTTTT.